This is a list of T cell receptor beta chains from one sample in a study of blood T cell repertoires in COVID-19. The data were produced by immunoSEQ multiplex PCR, yet TCRdb's version contains in-frame clones alone and is incomplete. The sample has just over 95,000 clones; less than 95% are singletons. The sequenced sample consisted of peripheral blood. These receptors were obtained from a man between 60 and 75 years old with acute or convalescent COVID-19. CDR3s include the opening cysteine and the closing phenylalanine or tryptophan. The order of the fields is CDR3 DNA, CDR3 protein, D gene, clone size, V gene, J gene. A D gene is named only where the DNA matches it firmly. For some rows the clone size is stated as once, few or many, or as a class when expanded; others skip it.

CDR3 DNA: TGTGCCAGCAGTTACCGGGGTTTGGAGACCCAGTACTTC
CDR3 protein: CASSYRGLETQYF
D gene: -
clone size: -
V gene: TRBV6-5
J gene: TRBJ2-5

CDR3 DNA: -
CDR3 protein: CASSFGAGELFF
D gene: -
clone size: few
V gene: TRBV12-3/TRBV12-4
J gene: TRBJ2-2

CDR3 DNA: TGTGCCAGCAGTTCACAGACAGGGACATATGGCTACACCTTC
CDR3 protein: CASSSQTGTYGYTF
D gene: TRBD1
clone size: -
V gene: TRBV6-5
J gene: TRBJ1-2

CDR3 DNA: TGTGCCAGCAGTGCCCCAAACTATGGCTACACCTTC
CDR3 protein: CASSAPNYGYTF
D gene: -
clone size: -
V gene: TRBV2
J gene: TRBJ1-2

CDR3 DNA: TGTGCCAGCAGTTACGCAGGGACAGGGGGAACTGATGGCTACACCTTC
CDR3 protein: CASSYAGTGGTDGYTF
D gene: TRBD1
clone size: once
V gene: TRBV6-6
J gene: TRBJ1-2

CDR3 DNA: TGCGCCAGCAGCCGCGAGCAAGAGACCCAGTACTTC
CDR3 protein: CASSREQETQYF
D gene: -
clone size: few
V gene: TRBV4-1
J gene: TRBJ2-5

CDR3 DNA: TGCGCCAGCAGCGAAAGCCAAACCGGAGGCTATGGCTACACCTTC
CDR3 protein: CASSESQTGGYGYTF
D gene: -
clone size: once
V gene: TRBV10-1
J gene: TRBJ1-2

CDR3 DNA: TGTGCCAGCTCACCACAGGCCAGACAGCCTATGGACACTGAAGCTTTCTTT
CDR3 protein: CASSPQARQPMDTEAFF
D gene: -
clone size: -
V gene: TRBV18
J gene: TRBJ1-1

CDR3 DNA: TGTGCCAGCAGTTTAATGGGGCCTGGAAACACCATATATTTT
CDR3 protein: CASSLMGPGNTIYF
D gene: -
clone size: -
V gene: TRBV27
J gene: TRBJ1-3

CDR3 DNA: TGTGCCAGCCGACAGGGCCTAGGTTATGGCTACACCTTC
CDR3 protein: CASRQGLGYGYTF
D gene: TRBD1
clone size: once
V gene: TRBV2
J gene: TRBJ1-2

CDR3 DNA: TGTGCCAGCAGCCCTTTGGACAGAGGTGGTAGTGCTTTCTTT
CDR3 protein: CASSPLDRGGSAFF
D gene: -
clone size: -
V gene: TRBV3-1/TRBV3-2
J gene: TRBJ1-1

CDR3 DNA: TGTGCCAGCAGTTGGCTAGGATTTAACTATGGCTACACCTTC
CDR3 protein: CASSWLGFNYGYTF
D gene: -
clone size: -
V gene: TRBV6-5
J gene: TRBJ1-2

CDR3 DNA: TGTGCCAGCAGTCGAGCGGGTGGAGAGACCCAGTACTTC
CDR3 protein: CASSRAGGETQYF
D gene: -
clone size: -
V gene: TRBV12-3/TRBV12-4
J gene: TRBJ2-5

CDR3 DNA: TGTGCCAGTAGTATAGTGGACAGGGGGAGAACTGAAGCTTTCTTT
CDR3 protein: CASSIVDRGRTEAFF
D gene: TRBD1
clone size: -
V gene: TRBV19
J gene: TRBJ1-1

CDR3 DNA: TGTGCCAGCAGCCGACCGGGACAGGGCAGCTCTGGAAACACCATATATTTT
CDR3 protein: CASSRPGQGSSGNTIYF
D gene: TRBD1
clone size: -
V gene: TRBV3-1/TRBV3-2
J gene: TRBJ1-3

CDR3 DNA: TGTGCCAGTAGTCTCCGGGACTTGAATGAAGCTTTCTTT
CDR3 protein: CASSLRDLNEAFF
D gene: -
clone size: -
V gene: TRBV19
J gene: TRBJ1-1

CDR3 DNA: TGTGCCACCAGCAGAGGACAGGGAGGTACTGAAGCTTTCTTT
CDR3 protein: CATSRGQGGTEAFF
D gene: TRBD1
clone size: -
V gene: TRBV15
J gene: TRBJ1-1

CDR3 DNA: TGTGCCAGCAGCCCGACAGGGGGTGATTATGGCTACACCTTC
CDR3 protein: CASSPTGGDYGYTF
D gene: TRBD1
clone size: -
V gene: TRBV5-4
J gene: TRBJ1-2

CDR3 DNA: TGTGCCAGCAGGAGGGGGGGAATAAGCAATCAGCCCCAGCATTTT
CDR3 protein: CASRRGGISNQPQHF
D gene: -
clone size: once
V gene: TRBV6-5
J gene: TRBJ1-5

CDR3 DNA: TGTGCCAGCAGTTCTGCGGGGGGCCCAGATACGCAGTATTTT
CDR3 protein: CASSSAGGPDTQYF
D gene: TRBD2
clone size: once
V gene: TRBV6-5
J gene: TRBJ2-3

CDR3 DNA: TGTGCCAGCAGTTATACCGGGACAGCGAATCAGCCCCAGCATTTT
CDR3 protein: CASSYTGTANQPQHF
D gene: TRBD1
clone size: -
V gene: TRBV6-5
J gene: TRBJ1-5

CDR3 DNA: TGTGCCAGCAGCCCCCAGGGGATGGGTGATGATGGCTACACCTTC
CDR3 protein: CASSPQGMGDDGYTF
D gene: -
clone size: once
V gene: TRBV5-4
J gene: TRBJ1-2

CDR3 DNA: TGTGCCAGCAGTTCGGGATTCACAAGAGGTTCACCCCTCCACTTT
CDR3 protein: CASSSGFTRGSPLHF
D gene: -
clone size: -
V gene: TRBV6-5
J gene: TRBJ1-6

CDR3 DNA: TGTGCCAGCAGCTTGGAGGGGCGACAGTGGGCTGAAGCTTTCTTT
CDR3 protein: CASSLEGRQWAEAFF
D gene: -
clone size: -
V gene: TRBV5-4
J gene: TRBJ1-1

CDR3 DNA: TGTGCCAGTTTTGGCCATGAGGATCTTGAAGCTTTCTTT
CDR3 protein: CASFGHEDLEAFF
D gene: -
clone size: -
V gene: TRBV19
J gene: TRBJ1-1

CDR3 DNA: TGTGCCAGCAGGTATACAAACACTGAAGCTTTCTTT
CDR3 protein: CASRYTNTEAFF
D gene: -
clone size: -
V gene: TRBV2
J gene: TRBJ1-1

CDR3 DNA: TGTGCCAGCACCTTGGGCAGGGGGTACTACAATGAGCAGTTCTTC
CDR3 protein: CASTLGRGYYNEQFF
D gene: TRBD1
clone size: -
V gene: TRBV5-6
J gene: TRBJ2-1

CDR3 DNA: TGTGCCAGCAGCTTTCGGACTAGCGGGGGGGAATCTGGGGCCAACGTCCTGACTTTC
CDR3 protein: CASSFRTSGGESGANVLTF
D gene: TRBD2
clone size: -
V gene: TRBV3-1/TRBV3-2
J gene: TRBJ2-6

CDR3 DNA: TGTGCCAGTAGGGAGGGAAGCTCTGGGGCCAACGTCCTGACTTTC
CDR3 protein: CASREGSSGANVLTF
D gene: -
clone size: -
V gene: TRBV19
J gene: TRBJ2-6

CDR3 DNA: TGTGCCAGCAGAGCGACAGCTAACTATGGCTACACCTTC
CDR3 protein: CASRATANYGYTF
D gene: -
clone size: -
V gene: TRBV28
J gene: TRBJ1-2

CDR3 DNA: TGTGCCAGCAGCCCTGGGACTAGCGGGGATTACAATGAGCAGTTCTTC
CDR3 protein: CASSPGTSGDYNEQFF
D gene: TRBD2
clone size: -
V gene: TRBV5-4
J gene: TRBJ2-1

CDR3 DNA: TGCGCCAGCAGCGCAGGTCTACAGGGGGTAGGGGAAAAACTGTTTTTT
CDR3 protein: CASSAGLQGVGEKLFF
D gene: TRBD1
clone size: -
V gene: TRBV5-1
J gene: TRBJ1-4

CDR3 DNA: TGTGCCAGCAGTTATAGCGGGGGGGCGTCAGAGACCCAGTACTTC
CDR3 protein: CASSYSGGASETQYF
D gene: TRBD2
clone size: -
V gene: TRBV6-5
J gene: TRBJ2-5

CDR3 DNA: TGTGCCAGCAGCTTCAGACAGGGCCGGGGTGGCTACACCTTC
CDR3 protein: CASSFRQGRGGYTF
D gene: TRBD1
clone size: -
V gene: TRBV7-2
J gene: TRBJ1-2

CDR3 DNA: TGCGCCAGCAGCTGGAGATCCCCACAAGAGACCCAGTACTTC
CDR3 protein: CASSWRSPQETQYF
D gene: -
clone size: -
V gene: TRBV5-1
J gene: TRBJ2-5

CDR3 DNA: TGTGCCAGCAGCTTAGTGTTCCACCGGGAGACTGAAGCTTTCTTT
CDR3 protein: CASSLVFHRETEAFF
D gene: -
clone size: -
V gene: TRBV11-1
J gene: TRBJ1-1

CDR3 DNA: TGTGCCAGCAGCTTAGAGGGGGCACGTGGCTACACCTTC
CDR3 protein: CASSLEGARGYTF
D gene: -
clone size: -
V gene: TRBV11-2
J gene: TRBJ1-2

CDR3 DNA: TGCGCCAGCAGCTGGAGCGCGGGTGGCGAGCAGTTCTTC
CDR3 protein: CASSWSAGGEQFF
D gene: -
clone size: -
V gene: TRBV5-1
J gene: TRBJ2-1

CDR3 DNA: TGTGCCAGCAGCACCCAGGGGGCAACTGAAGCTTTCTTT
CDR3 protein: CASSTQGATEAFF
D gene: TRBD1
clone size: once
V gene: TRBV7-9
J gene: TRBJ1-1

CDR3 DNA: TGTGCCAGCAGCCATCGAGACTCTTTCAATTTT
CDR3 protein: CASSHRDSFNF
D gene: -
clone size: -
V gene: TRBV3-1/TRBV3-2
J gene: TRBJ1-3

CDR3 DNA: TGTGCCAGCAGCTTACAACAAGGAAACACCATATATTTT
CDR3 protein: CASSLQQGNTIYF
D gene: -
clone size: few
V gene: TRBV11-2
J gene: TRBJ1-3

CDR3 DNA: TGTGCCAGTAGCGGACAGGGGAACAATCAGCCCCAGCATTTT
CDR3 protein: CASSGQGNNQPQHF
D gene: TRBD1
clone size: -
V gene: TRBV19
J gene: TRBJ1-5

CDR3 DNA: TGTGCCAGCAGCTTCACGCGGGGGCAAGAGACCCAGTACTTC
CDR3 protein: CASSFTRGQETQYF
D gene: TRBD2
clone size: -
V gene: TRBV7-9
J gene: TRBJ2-5

CDR3 DNA: TGCGCCAGCAGCCTTGAAGGCAGGGGTGAAGGCACTGAAGCTTTCTTT
CDR3 protein: CASSLEGRGEGTEAFF
D gene: -
clone size: -
V gene: TRBV4-1
J gene: TRBJ1-1

CDR3 DNA: TGTGCCAGCAGGCCGCTGGGCGGGGGGGCGGACACTGAAGCTTTCTTT
CDR3 protein: CASRPLGGGADTEAFF
D gene: -
clone size: -
V gene: TRBV27
J gene: TRBJ1-1

CDR3 DNA: TGCGCCAGCAGCTGGGTGGGCCACCCGGGGGGCACAGATACGCAGTATTTT
CDR3 protein: CASSWVGHPGGTDTQYF
D gene: -
clone size: -
V gene: TRBV5-1
J gene: TRBJ2-3

CDR3 DNA: TGTGCCAGCAGCTCGCCGGGACTAGCGGACAATGAGCAGTTCTTC
CDR3 protein: CASSSPGLADNEQFF
D gene: TRBD2
clone size: -
V gene: TRBV5-4
J gene: TRBJ2-1

CDR3 DNA: TGTGCCTGGAGTTCACAGGTAGTGGGGACTGAAGCTTTCTTT
CDR3 protein: CAWSSQVVGTEAFF
D gene: -
clone size: -
V gene: TRBV30
J gene: TRBJ1-1

CDR3 DNA: TGTGCCAGCAGCTTAGGGGGGCCCGGGGAGCTGTTTTTT
CDR3 protein: CASSLGGPGELFF
D gene: -
clone size: -
V gene: TRBV11-3
J gene: TRBJ2-2

CDR3 DNA: TGCGCCAGCAGCTTGGAGACTCGCAGGGCAGATACGCAGTATTTT
CDR3 protein: CASSLETRRADTQYF
D gene: -
clone size: -
V gene: TRBV5-1
J gene: TRBJ2-3

CDR3 DNA: TGTGCCAGCAGCCAAGGCGAGACAGGGGGTTACTCTGGAAACACCATATATTTT
CDR3 protein: CASSQGETGGYSGNTIYF
D gene: TRBD1
clone size: -
V gene: TRBV3-1/TRBV3-2
J gene: TRBJ1-3

CDR3 DNA: TGTGCCACCAGTGGGGACGGAGGGTATGAAAAACTGTTTTTT
CDR3 protein: CATSGDGGYEKLFF
D gene: -
clone size: once
V gene: TRBV24-1
J gene: TRBJ1-4

CDR3 DNA: TGCAGCGTCCGGACAGCGCCGAACACTGAAGCTTTCTTT
CDR3 protein: CSVRTAPNTEAFF
D gene: -
clone size: -
V gene: TRBV29-1
J gene: TRBJ1-1

CDR3 DNA: TGCGCCAGCAAACTGCAGGGAACCTACGAGCAGTACTTC
CDR3 protein: CASKLQGTYEQYF
D gene: -
clone size: -
V gene: TRBV5-1
J gene: TRBJ2-7

CDR3 DNA: TGTGCCAGCAGCTTAGGGACAGGCACTGAAGCTTTCTTT
CDR3 protein: CASSLGTGTEAFF
D gene: TRBD1
clone size: -
V gene: TRBV3-1/TRBV3-2
J gene: TRBJ1-1

CDR3 DNA: TGCAGCGCAGCGACAGGGGTCTATGGCTACACCTTC
CDR3 protein: CSAATGVYGYTF
D gene: TRBD1
clone size: -
V gene: TRBV29-1
J gene: TRBJ1-2

CDR3 DNA: TGTGCCAGCAGAACGACAGGGGGCATCACCGGGGAGCTGTTTTTT
CDR3 protein: CASRTTGGITGELFF
D gene: TRBD1
clone size: -
V gene: TRBV9
J gene: TRBJ2-2

CDR3 DNA: TGTGCCAGTAGTATTGTACACGATAGCAATCAGCCCCAGCATTTT
CDR3 protein: CASSIVHDSNQPQHF
D gene: -
clone size: -
V gene: TRBV19
J gene: TRBJ1-5

CDR3 DNA: TGTGCCAGCAGCTTGGGACACTCCTATGGCTACACCTTC
CDR3 protein: CASSLGHSYGYTF
D gene: -
clone size: -
V gene: TRBV11-1
J gene: TRBJ1-2